Ten or more counts support the clone carrying this T cell receptor beta chain. The antigen remains undetermined. TCRdb re-called the reads with MiXCR, one entry per CDR3 protein. This sample has 150,000 to 200,000 distinct CDR3 sequences, with approximately 9.7% found just once. The sample comes from a study of T cell repertoires in cytomegalovirus infection. Study context: Indicated by public TCR beta signatures were CMV infection and matching HLA type. General observations from the study: Cumulative frequency of public TCR beta families picked out carriers of CMV plus the relevant HLA. HLA-C-restricted CMV-specific TCR beta clonotypes were dominant in the ex vivo response.

The sample consisted of PBMCs. The TCR sequence derives from a human donor in good health (CMV status not recorded). Some clones in this sample may be carry-over from other donors' samples.

In DNA form, the CDR3 reads TGTGCCAGCAGTTCTTCCGGGACGTCGAACTATGGCTACACCTTC. This gives the protein CASSSSGTSNYGYTF. The J gene is TRBJ1-2, the V gene TRBV28; D possibly corresponds to TRBD1 (5 bases). V lost 4 bases, J lost 2 bases, and 14 bases lay in between. The CDR3 runs to 15 residues. Germline V gene lookup returns CDR1 MDHEN and CDR2 SYDVKM.